A selection of T cell receptor beta chains follows, all from one sample in a study of Tregs in tolerant kidney transplant recipients. The repertoire was sequenced with immunoSEQ multiplex PCR; TCRdb's copy has only in-frame clones and lacks some. The sample holds fewer than 45,000 clones, just under 97% seen once. These receptors are not linked to any known antigen. Sequenced input: Tregs from blood cultured with allogeneic cells. These TCRs come from a human donor in good health. Both conserved end residues are part of each CDR3. D genes are given only for firm matches. Rows may omit the clone size; those that give it use once, few, many or a size class.

d_gene: TRBD2
abundance: .
len: 13
j_gene: TRBJ2-5
v_gene: TRBV10-1
CDR3nt: TGCGCCAGCAGTGGCGGGAGCGAAGAGACCCAGTACTTC
CDR3aa: CASSGGSEETQYF

d_gene: .
abundance: .
len: 15
j_gene: TRBJ1-3
v_gene: TRBV9
CDR3nt: TGTGCCAGCAGCCCAGACAGTTACTCTGGAAACACCATATATTTT
CDR3aa: CASSPDSYSGNTIYF

d_gene: TRBD1
abundance: once
len: 15
j_gene: TRBJ1-2
v_gene: TRBV4-2
CDR3nt: TGTGCCAGCAGCGCACGACAGGGGGGGGACTATGGCTACACCTTC
CDR3aa: CASSARQGGDYGYTF

d_gene: .
abundance: .
len: 13
j_gene: TRBJ2-1
v_gene: TRBV5-6
CDR3nt: TGTGCCAGCAGCTTGAGGGACCAGAATGAGCAGTTCTTC
CDR3aa: CASSLRDQNEQFF

d_gene: .
abundance: few
len: 12
j_gene: TRBJ1-2
v_gene: TRBV19
CDR3nt: TGTGCCAGTAGTCCTCGGGACTATGGCTACACCTTC
CDR3aa: CASSPRDYGYTF

d_gene: TRBD1
abundance: .
len: 15
j_gene: TRBJ1-3
v_gene: TRBV27
CDR3nt: TGTGCCAGCAGTTTGACAGGGGTTTCTGGAAACACCATATATTTT
CDR3aa: CASSLTGVSGNTIYF

d_gene: TRBD2
abundance: .
len: 15
j_gene: TRBJ2-3
v_gene: TRBV5-4
CDR3nt: TGTGCCAGCAGCCCCAGCGGGAGCTACACAGATACGCAGTATTTT
CDR3aa: CASSPSGSYTDTQYF

d_gene: TRBD2
abundance: .
len: 17
j_gene: TRBJ2-3
v_gene: TRBV27
CDR3nt: TGTGCCAGCAGTTTATTAGTGACTAGCGGGAGTCTAGATACGCAGTATTTT
CDR3aa: CASSLLVTSGSLDTQYF

d_gene: .
abundance: .
len: 13
j_gene: TRBJ1-5
v_gene: TRBV2
CDR3nt: TGTGCCAGCAGTGAAGAGGGGAATCAGCCCCAGCATTTT
CDR3aa: CASSEEGNQPQHF

d_gene: TRBD1
abundance: .
len: 17
j_gene: TRBJ1-6
v_gene: TRBV4-1
CDR3nt: TGCGCCAGCAGCCAAGTTCGCACCGGGACAGGTGGTTCACCCCTCCACTTT
CDR3aa: CASSQVRTGTGGSPLHF

d_gene: TRBD2
abundance: .
len: 15
j_gene: TRBJ2-7
v_gene: TRBV4-2
CDR3nt: TGTGCCAGCAGCCAACTCGGGAGGGCCGTCTACGAGCAGTACTTC
CDR3aa: CASSQLGRAVYEQYF

d_gene: .
abundance: .
len: 13
j_gene: TRBJ1-6
v_gene: TRBV6-6
CDR3nt: TGTGCCAGCAGCGACCCCCCTCCTTCACCCCTCCACTTT
CDR3aa: CASSDPPPSPLHF

d_gene: .
abundance: .
len: 14
j_gene: TRBJ1-1
v_gene: TRBV11-2
CDR3nt: TGTGCCAGCAGCTTAACGGCTGGGATAACTGAAGCTTTCTTT
CDR3aa: CASSLTAGITEAFF

d_gene: .
abundance: .
len: 11
j_gene: TRBJ2-3
v_gene: TRBV5-1
CDR3nt: TGCGCCAGCAGCTTGGCATATACGCAGTATTTT
CDR3aa: CASSLAYTQYF

d_gene: .
abundance: .
len: 15
j_gene: TRBJ1-4
v_gene: TRBV5-1
CDR3nt: TGCGCCAGCAGCTTGGCGGGGACTTGGAGTGAAAAACTGTTTTTT
CDR3aa: CASSLAGTWSEKLFF

d_gene: .
abundance: .
len: 16
j_gene: TRBJ1-6
v_gene: TRBV19
CDR3nt: TGTGCCAGCTTGGGGGGGACGAGCTCCTATAATTCACCCCTCCACTTT
CDR3aa: CASLGGTSSYNSPLHF

d_gene: TRBD2
abundance: few
len: 16
j_gene: TRBJ2-4
v_gene: TRBV5-1
CDR3nt: TGCGCCAGCAGCAAGGGACTAGCGGGAGGGCCTAGGATTCAGTACTTC
CDR3aa: CASSKGLAGGPRIQYF

d_gene: .
abundance: .
len: 13
j_gene: TRBJ1-2
v_gene: TRBV27
CDR3nt: TGTGCCAGCAGTTTCGCAGAGCAGGTTGGCTACACCTTC
CDR3aa: CASSFAEQVGYTF

d_gene: .
abundance: once
len: 14
j_gene: TRBJ1-1
v_gene: TRBV7-8
CDR3nt: TGTGCCAGCAGCCCAAGGACAAAGAACACTGAAGCTTTCTTT
CDR3aa: CASSPRTKNTEAFF

d_gene: .
abundance: .
len: 12
j_gene: TRBJ1-5
v_gene: TRBV7-6
CDR3nt: TGTGCCAGCAGTAGTCCTTATCAGCCCCAGCATTTT
CDR3aa: CASSSPYQPQHF

d_gene: .
abundance: .
len: 15
j_gene: TRBJ1-2
v_gene: TRBV27
CDR3nt: TGTGCCAGCAGTACTTACGGGGTCCCGTACTATGGCTACACCTTC
CDR3aa: CASSTYGVPYYGYTF

d_gene: .
abundance: .
len: 12
j_gene: TRBJ1-2
v_gene: TRBV10-2
CDR3nt: TGCGCCAGCACTCCGGGGGATGCGGGCTACACCTTC
CDR3aa: CASTPGDAGYTF

d_gene: .
abundance: .
len: 12
j_gene: TRBJ1-5
v_gene: TRBV6-1
CDR3nt: TGTGCCAGCAGGGATAGCAATCAGCCCCAGCATTTT
CDR3aa: CASRDSNQPQHF

d_gene: .
abundance: .
len: 14
j_gene: TRBJ2-7
v_gene: TRBV5-5
CDR3nt: TGTGCCAGCAGCTCCGGGACGGGGGCCTACGAGCAGTACTTC
CDR3aa: CASSSGTGAYEQYF

d_gene: .
abundance: .
len: 13
j_gene: TRBJ1-6
v_gene: TRBV6-1
CDR3nt: TGTGCCAGCAGTGGACAACGGGACTCTAGAATCCACTTT
CDR3aa: CASSGQRDSRIHF

d_gene: .
abundance: .
len: 16
j_gene: TRBJ1-4
v_gene: TRBV23-1
CDR3nt: TGCGCCAGCAGTCAATCACTACGGAGAGGTAATGAAAAACTGTTTTTT
CDR3aa: CASSQSLRRGNEKLFF

d_gene: .
abundance: .
len: 16
j_gene: TRBJ1-3
v_gene: TRBV5-1
CDR3nt: TGCGCCAGCAGCTCGGCCGTAGGAAACTCTGGAAACACCATATATTTT
CDR3aa: CASSSAVGNSGNTIYF

d_gene: TRBD1
abundance: once
len: 16
j_gene: TRBJ2-5
v_gene: TRBV27
CDR3nt: TGTGCCAGCAGTGTACTGGGGACAGGGGGTAAGAAGACCCAGTACTTC
CDR3aa: CASSVLGTGGKKTQYF

d_gene: TRBD1
abundance: .
len: 13
j_gene: TRBJ1-5
v_gene: TRBV19
CDR3nt: TGTGCCAGTAGGGACAGGCTAAATCAGCCCCAGCATTTT
CDR3aa: CASRDRLNQPQHF

d_gene: TRBD1
abundance: .
len: 16
j_gene: TRBJ1-6
v_gene: TRBV18
CDR3nt: TGTGCCAGCTCACCAGACAGGGCAACGTATGGATCACCCCTCCACTTT
CDR3aa: CASSPDRATYGSPLHF

d_gene: TRBD1
abundance: .
len: 15
j_gene: TRBJ1-2
v_gene: TRBV15
CDR3nt: TGTGCCACCAGCAGAGCTCAGACAGGGGGTGCTGGCTACACCTTC
CDR3aa: CATSRAQTGGAGYTF

d_gene: TRBD1
abundance: .
len: 16
j_gene: TRBJ1-2
v_gene: TRBV10-3
CDR3nt: TGTGCCATCATGGGCAACCTTGGACAGGGAATGATTAGCTACACCTTC
CDR3aa: CAIMGNLGQGMISYTF

d_gene: TRBD2
abundance: .
len: 15
j_gene: TRBJ2-3
v_gene: TRBV18
CDR3nt: TGTGCCAGCTCACTGGCTAGCGGTATCACAGATACGCAGTATTTT
CDR3aa: CASSLASGITDTQYF

d_gene: .
abundance: once
len: 14
j_gene: TRBJ2-7
v_gene: TRBV5-1
CDR3nt: TGCGCCAGCAGCTCAGGCAGCCCCCCCTACGAGCAGTACTTC
CDR3aa: CASSSGSPPYEQYF

d_gene: TRBD1
abundance: .
len: 16
j_gene: TRBJ1-2
v_gene: TRBV11-2
CDR3nt: TGTGCCAGCAGCTACCCGGGACAGGGGGGAGTCTATGGCTACACCTTC
CDR3aa: CASSYPGQGGVYGYTF

d_gene: TRBD1
abundance: .
len: 16
j_gene: TRBJ1-3
v_gene: TRBV6-6
CDR3nt: TGTGCCAGCAGTTACTCTCCAGGACAGGGAGGAAACACCATATATTTT
CDR3aa: CASSYSPGQGGNTIYF

d_gene: .
abundance: .
len: 15
j_gene: TRBJ1-4
v_gene: TRBV6-6
CDR3nt: TGTGCCAGCAGTTACTCGTTCCAGAATAATGAAAAACTGTTTTTT
CDR3aa: CASSYSFQNNEKLFF

d_gene: .
abundance: .
len: 16
j_gene: TRBJ2-2
v_gene: TRBV18
CDR3nt: TGTGCCAGCTCACCTGCACAGGGTACCCTTGACGGGGAGCTGTTTTTT
CDR3aa: CASSPAQGTLDGELFF

d_gene: .
abundance: .
len: 12
j_gene: TRBJ1-6
v_gene: TRBV2
CDR3nt: TGTGCCAGCAGTGATGTTGGGCCACCCCTCCACTTT
CDR3aa: CASSDVGPPLHF

d_gene: .
abundance: once
len: 17
j_gene: TRBJ2-3
v_gene: TRBV11-3
CDR3nt: TGTGCCAGCAGCCGAGGCAGGGGACCGATTAGCACAGATACGCAGTATTTT
CDR3aa: CASSRGRGPISTDTQYF

d_gene: .
abundance: .
len: 14
j_gene: TRBJ1-2
v_gene: TRBV29-1
CDR3nt: TGCAGCGTTGAGAGGCGCCGTACTAACTATGGCTACACCTTC
CDR3aa: CSVERRRTNYGYTF

d_gene: .
abundance: .
len: 17
j_gene: TRBJ2-7
v_gene: TRBV10-3
CDR3nt: TGTGCCATCAGTGAGTCATGGGGATCCCCCCTCTCCTACGAGCAGTACTTC
CDR3aa: CAISESWGSPLSYEQYF

d_gene: .
abundance: .
len: 13
j_gene: TRBJ1-1
v_gene: TRBV10-2
CDR3nt: TGCGCCAGCACCCGAACAGGGACCGCTGAAGCTTTCTTT
CDR3aa: CASTRTGTAEAFF

d_gene: TRBD1
abundance: .
len: 15
j_gene: TRBJ1-5
v_gene: TRBV5-6
CDR3nt: TGTGCCAGCAGTCTGGGGGCAGGGGGCCTACGGGATCAGCATTTT
CDR3aa: CASSLGAGGLRDQHF

d_gene: TRBD1
abundance: .
len: 16
j_gene: TRBJ1-2
v_gene: TRBV9
CDR3nt: TGTGCCAGCAGCGTCTGGGACAGGGGGCCGGGCTATGGCTACACCTTC
CDR3aa: CASSVWDRGPGYGYTF

d_gene: .
abundance: .
len: 15
j_gene: TRBJ1-1
v_gene: TRBV5-4
CDR3nt: TGTGCCAGCAGCTTGGTACGGGAAATGAACACTGAAGCTTTCTTT
CDR3aa: CASSLVREMNTEAFF